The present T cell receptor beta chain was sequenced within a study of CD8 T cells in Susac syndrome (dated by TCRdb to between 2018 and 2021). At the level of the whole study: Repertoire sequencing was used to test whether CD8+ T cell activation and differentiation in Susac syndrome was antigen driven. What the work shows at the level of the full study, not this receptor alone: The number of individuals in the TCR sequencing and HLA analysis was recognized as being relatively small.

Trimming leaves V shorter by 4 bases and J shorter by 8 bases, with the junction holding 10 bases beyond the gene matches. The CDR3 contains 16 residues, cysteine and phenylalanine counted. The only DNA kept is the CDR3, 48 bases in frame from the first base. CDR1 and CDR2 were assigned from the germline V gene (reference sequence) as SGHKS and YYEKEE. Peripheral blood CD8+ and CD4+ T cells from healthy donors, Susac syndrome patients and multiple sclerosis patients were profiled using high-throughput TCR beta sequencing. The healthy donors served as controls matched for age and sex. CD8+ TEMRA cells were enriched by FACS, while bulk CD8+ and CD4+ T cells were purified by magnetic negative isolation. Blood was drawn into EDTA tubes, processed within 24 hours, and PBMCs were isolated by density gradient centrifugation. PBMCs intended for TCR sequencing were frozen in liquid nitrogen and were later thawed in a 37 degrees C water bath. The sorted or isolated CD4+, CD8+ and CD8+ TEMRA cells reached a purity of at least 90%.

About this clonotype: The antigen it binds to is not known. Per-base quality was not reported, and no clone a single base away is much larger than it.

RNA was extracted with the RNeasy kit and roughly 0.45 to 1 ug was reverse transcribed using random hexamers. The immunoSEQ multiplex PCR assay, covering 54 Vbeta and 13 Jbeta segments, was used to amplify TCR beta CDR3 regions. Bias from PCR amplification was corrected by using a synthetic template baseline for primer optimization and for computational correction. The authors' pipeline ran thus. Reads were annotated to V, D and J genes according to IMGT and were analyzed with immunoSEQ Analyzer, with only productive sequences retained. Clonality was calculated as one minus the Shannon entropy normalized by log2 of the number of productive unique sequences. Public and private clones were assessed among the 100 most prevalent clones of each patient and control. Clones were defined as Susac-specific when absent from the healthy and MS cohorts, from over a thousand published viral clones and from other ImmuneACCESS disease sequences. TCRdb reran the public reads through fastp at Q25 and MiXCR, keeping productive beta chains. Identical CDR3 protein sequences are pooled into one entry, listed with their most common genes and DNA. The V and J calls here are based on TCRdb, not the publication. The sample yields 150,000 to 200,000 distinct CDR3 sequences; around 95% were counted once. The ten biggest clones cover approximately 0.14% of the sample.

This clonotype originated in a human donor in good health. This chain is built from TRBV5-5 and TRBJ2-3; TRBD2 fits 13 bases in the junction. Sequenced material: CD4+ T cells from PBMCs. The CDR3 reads CASSRGTSGVRSTQYF. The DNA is TGTGCCAGCAGCCGAGGGACTAGCGGGGTTCGGAGTACGCAGTATTTT.